The source of this T cell receptor (beta chain) is a study of T cells expressing NK-cell markers (TCRdb year 2020). Regarding the research as a whole: Three sorted T-cell subsets (CD3+CD56+NKG2C+, CD3+CD56+NKG2C- and CD3+CD56-NKG2C+) from fewer than 10 donors had their TCR beta-chain repertoires profiled. Randomly selected healthy volunteers, three men and five women, were used as the eight sequenced donors. Libraries were sequenced as 2 x 150 bp reads on Illumina HiSeq 2000/2500, MiSeq or NextSeq. Among the eight sequenced donors, only one was HCMV-seronegative, while the other seven were HCMV-seropositive. The full study reports these points: Those dominant clonotypes were again the most abundant among CD3+CD56-NKG2C+ cells in four donors, at roughly 25-60.1%. For 5 or 6 donors, the dominant CD3+CD56+NKG2C+ clonotypes were among the top 10 CD8+ clonotypes and accounted for roughly 1.0-8% of CD8+ T cells. It remained unclear whether the expanded NKG2C-expressing T cell clones were specific for HCMV antigens.

About this clonotype itself: This receptor's antigen is unknown.

TCRdb records Illumina HiSeq 2000 as the sequencer. TCR beta cDNA libraries were made by 5'RACE template switching that added a universal primer site and unique molecular identifiers. cDNA synthesis was primed from the TCR beta constant segment, followed by two successive PCR amplification steps. The published analysis was carried out like this. MIGEC was used to demultiplex reads and group the reads by UMI, and MiTCR was used to assemble and quantify clonotypes. To remove erroneous sequences, TCR cDNA sequences were retained only when supported by two or more reads. The tcR package was used for downstream repertoire analysis, and clonotypes were matched across fractions by CDR3 nucleotide sequence plus V segment. VDJmatch was used to annotate antigen specificity against VDJdb, with one amino acid substitution in CDR3 allowed. TCRdb reprocessed the reads, and each CDR3 protein sequence is entered once, without DNA. The V and J calls and clone size come from TCRdb's table, not from the authors' own analysis. The table for this sample lists around 550,000 distinct CDR3 sequences. The biggest ten clones account for approximately 4% of the sample.

A commercial ELISA kit detecting HCMV-specific IgG in serum was used to determine HCMV serostatus. Ficoll density gradient centrifugation was used to isolate peripheral blood mononuclear cells from blood. The CDR3 has 18 amino acids, counting the end cysteine and phenylalanine. The DNA sequence is not available. The sequencing sample was made of blood T cells: a sorted CD56 or NKG2C T cell subset, CD4+ or CD8+ T cells, or bulk PBMC T cells (not recorded which). Rearrangement joined TRBV12-3 or TRBV12-4 to TRBJ2-7; TCRdb's assignment of TRBD1 cannot be checked, as there is no DNA. This receptor was taken from a man between 18 and 29 years old in good health. Donor details come from another sample of the same person, matched by shared clones. The CDR3: CASSTRDRGPSRSYEQYF.